This entry describes one TCR beta chain. This specimen comes from a study of cytomegalovirus exposure and HLA in healthy donors. Trimming cost V 11 bases and J 4 bases; bases outside gene matches: 10. This CDR3 contains 14 residues. Germline-derived CDR1 and CDR2 are MDHEN and SYDVKM. In the PCR, 60 Vbeta and 13 Jbeta primers were used. The assay was immunoSEQ multiplex PCR, and TCRdb's table has in-frame clones only and misses some. The sample shows 100,000 to 150,000 clones, roughly 75% of them seen only once. This chain uses TRBV28 with TRBJ2-1, with 8 bases identical to TRBD2. The sequenced material came from PBMCs. The sequence was collected from a woman between 50 and 59 years old in good health and CMV-seronegative. CDR3 nucleotides: TGTGCCGGCGGGAGGACAGCGGCTTACAATGAGCAGTTCTTC. It codes for CAGGRTAAYNEQFF.